The rows below give T cell receptor beta chains drawn from one sample of a study of lymphopenia after photon versus proton radiotherapy. Using immunoSEQ multiplex PCR, the repertoire was profiled, and TCRdb retains in-frame clones only, with some absent. The table has more than 70,000 clones, 83% seen once. The sample here was peripheral blood, taken from a patient treated with proton-based radiotherapy. Receptors originate from a man aged 55 to 69 with pancreatic cancer. CDR3s include the opening cysteine and the closing phenylalanine or tryptophan. D genes are given only for firm matches. Only some rows state a clone size, as once, few, many or a class for expanded clones.

V gene	J gene	D gene	clone size	CDR3 protein	CDR3 DNA
TRBV6-1	TRBJ1-5	NA	once	CASTLNDGYNQPQHF	TGTGCCAGCACCCTCAATGACGGTTACAATCAGCCCCAGCATTTT
TRBV18	TRBJ2-1	NA	NA	CASSPRTAYNEQFF	TGTGCCAGCTCACCAAGGACTGCCTACAATGAGCAGTTCTTC
TRBV28	TRBJ2-5	TRBD2	NA	CASSLGLAGSQGTQYF	TGTGCCAGCAGTTTAGGACTAGCGGGTTCACAAGGGACCCAGTACTTC
TRBV4-2	TRBJ2-2	TRBD1	NA	CASSQGTGATGELFF	TGTGCCAGCAGCCAAGGGACAGGGGCGACCGGGGAGCTGTTTTTT
TRBV21-1	TRBJ2-2	NA	once	CASTPKGAGELFF	TGTGCCAGCACCCCGAAAGGAGCCGGGGAGCTGTTTTTT
TRBV6-1	TRBJ2-4	TRBD1	NA	CASSARYTGDVTAKNIQYF	TGTGCCAGCAGTGCCCGTTACACAGGGGATGTAACTGCCAAAAACATTCAGTACTTC
TRBV5-1	TRBJ2-1	TRBD2	NA	CASSLQREIGNEQFF	TGCGCCAGCAGCTTGCAGCGGGAGATCGGCAATGAGCAGTTCTTC
TRBV6-1	TRBJ2-5	NA	NA	CASSRGSETQYF	TGTGCCAGCAGTCGCGGATCAGAGACCCAGTACTTC
TRBV28	TRBJ1-2	NA	NA	CASSLTLYPYGYTF	TGTGCCAGCAGCCTGACCCTCTACCCCTATGGCTACACCTTC
TRBV7-2	TRBJ2-5	TRBD2	once	CASSLTGLAGAGETQYF	TGTGCCAGCAGCTTAACAGGACTAGCGGGAGCGGGAGAGACCCAGTACTTC
TRBV4-2	TRBJ1-1	TRBD1	NA	CASSQDIGQGGNTEAFF	TGTGCCAGCAGCCAAGATATCGGACAGGGAGGGAACACTGAAGCTTTCTTT
TRBV6-1	TRBJ2-1	NA	few	CASSEPHRGRRTRDEQFF	TGTGCCAGCAGTGAACCTCACCGGGGCCGCCGGACACGCGATGAGCAGTTCTTC
TRBV5-1	TRBJ2-7	NA	NA	CASSLERGIYEQYF	TGCGCCAGCAGCTTGGAACGGGGGATCTACGAGCAGTACTTC
TRBV4-2	TRBJ2-1	NA	NA	CASSQDSKSSYNEQFF	TGTGCCAGCAGCCAAGATTCGAAGAGCTCCTACAATGAGCAGTTCTTC
TRBV5-6	TRBJ2-3	TRBD2	NA	CASSFGLAEAEDTQYF	TGTGCCAGCAGCTTTGGGCTAGCGGAGGCGGAAGATACGCAGTATTTT
TRBV19	TRBJ2-2	NA	NA	CASSIAQTTGELFF	TGTGCCAGTAGTATAGCACAGACCACCGGGGAGCTGTTTTTT
TRBV9	TRBJ2-3	TRBD2	NA	CASSVDPAGGPSVSTDTQYF	TGTGCCAGCAGCGTAGATCCAGCGGGAGGGCCGTCGGTTAGCACAGATACGCAGTATTTT
TRBV25-1	TRBJ2-1	TRBD2	once	CASSEYLGLAGSYNEQFF	TGTGCCAGCAGTGAATATTTGGGACTAGCGGGCTCCTACAATGAGCAGTTCTTC
TRBV14	TRBJ1-2	NA	few	CASSQGLSYGYTF	TGTGCCAGCAGCCAAGGGTTGAGCTATGGCTACACCTTC
TRBV25-1	TRBJ1-2	NA	NA	CASSHRDSRFYGYTF	TGTGCCAGCAGCCACCGGGACTCCCGATTTTATGGCTACACCTTC
TRBV27	TRBJ2-7	TRBD1	NA	CASSQSQGVFYEQYF	TGTGCCAGCAGCCAGTCCCAGGGGGTTTTCTACGAGCAGTACTTC
TRBV11-2	TRBJ1-4	NA	NA	CASSSIQGATNEKLFF	TGTGCCAGCAGCTCGATACAGGGTGCAACTAATGAAAAACTGTTTTTT
TRBV5-6	TRBJ2-7	TRBD1	few	CASSLAGTGGKYEQYF	TGTGCCAGCAGCTTGGCGGGGACAGGGGGCAAGTACGAGCAGTACTTC
TRBV7-2	TRBJ2-5	NA	NA	CASSWTQQETQYF	TGTGCCAGCAGCTGGACGCAACAAGAGACCCAGTACTTC
TRBV2	TRBJ2-3	TRBD2	NA	CASSVGLGRREGRNTQYF	TGTGCCAGCAGTGTTGGGTTGGGCAGACGGGAGGGCCGCAATACGCAGTATTTT
TRBV6-6	TRBJ1-1	NA	NA	CASSYERLNTEAFF	TGTGCCAGCAGTTACGAGCGTTTGAACACTGAAGCTTTCTTT
TRBV18	TRBJ2-7	NA	few	CASSPEKGGQDEQYF	TGTGCCAGCTCACCCGAAAAGGGGGGTCAGGACGAGCAGTACTTC
TRBV7-2	TRBJ2-5	NA	NA	CASSLGLRETQYF	TGTGCCAGCAGCTTAGGATTGCGGGAGACCCAGTACTTC
TRBV7-8	TRBJ2-2	TRBD1	once	CASTKLRTGGNTGELFF	TGTGCCAGCACAAAACTCCGGACAGGGGGCAACACCGGGGAGCTGTTTTTT
TRBV5-6	TRBJ2-5	NA	NA	CASSLAAAATQETQYF	TGTGCCAGCAGCTTGGCCGCGGCAGCGACGCAAGAGACCCAGTACTTC
TRBV7-6	TRBJ1-5	NA	NA	CASSLGVDQPQHF	TGTGCCAGCAGCTTAGGAGTAGATCAGCCCCAGCATTTT
TRBV28	TRBJ2-2	TRBD2	NA	CASSLPAGGPRTGELFF	TGTGCCAGCAGTTTACCCGCGGGAGGCCCGAGGACCGGGGAGCTGTTTTTT
TRBV7-9	TRBJ2-7	TRBD2	NA	CASSLASSIPATSGYEQYF	TGTGCCAGCAGCTTAGCCTCCTCGATCCCGGCGACTAGCGGCTACGAGCAGTACTTC
TRBV5-4	TRBJ2-3	NA	NA	CASSLGLPADTQYF	TGTGCCAGCAGCTTGGGACTTCCCGCAGATACGCAGTATTTT
TRBV11-2	TRBJ2-4	TRBD1	NA	CASSSIQGGVDIQYF	TGTGCCAGCAGCTCCATACAGGGGGGTGTGGACATTCAGTACTTC
TRBV5-1	TRBJ2-7	TRBD1	NA	CASSSRTGGHEQYF	TGCGCCAGCAGCTCCAGGACAGGGGGTCACGAGCAGTACTTC
TRBV5-4	TRBJ2-2	TRBD2	NA	CASSLGSGGTGELFF	TGTGCCAGCAGCTTAGGATCGGGGGGCACCGGGGAGCTGTTTTTT
TRBV2	TRBJ2-1	TRBD1	NA	CASSESGRGRVSEQFF	TGTGCCAGCAGTGAATCGGGCAGGGGGCGAGTAAGTGAGCAGTTCTTC
TRBV7-7	TRBJ2-2	NA	NA	CASSFTGTGELFF	TGTGCTAGCAGCTTTACAGGGACCGGGGAGCTGTTTTTT
TRBV27	TRBJ1-2	NA	NA	CASSPYRLANYGYTF	TGTGCCAGCAGTCCTTACAGACTTGCTAACTATGGCTACACCTTC
TRBV5-4	TRBJ2-1	TRBD2	NA	CASSGAGRPYNEQFF	TGTGCCAGCAGCGGCGCCGGGAGGCCCTACAATGAGCAGTTCTTC
TRBV14	TRBJ2-6	TRBD2	NA	CASSRGGLKSGANVLTF	TGTGCCAGCAGCCGGGGGGGACTAAAGTCTGGGGCCAACGTCCTGACTTTC
TRBV13	TRBJ2-1	NA	NA	CASPGPSALNEQFF	TGTGCCAGTCCGGGGCCCTCCGCTCTCAATGAGCAGTTCTTC
TRBV6-8	TRBJ2-7	NA	once	CASSWPPGRNYEQYF	TGTGCCAGCAGTTGGCCCCCGGGCCGCAACTACGAGCAGTACTTC
TRBV27	TRBJ2-3	TRBD2	NA	CASSSRLAGVLTDTQYF	TGTGCCAGCAGTTCTAGACTAGCGGGAGTCCTCACAGATACGCAGTATTTT
TRBV27	TRBJ2-2	TRBD1	once	CASSLQGAMRTGELFF	TGTGCCAGCAGTTTACAGGGGGCGATGCGCACCGGGGAGCTGTTTTTT
TRBV28	TRBJ1-2	NA	NA	CASTHGAGDYGYTF	TGTGCCAGCACCCATGGGGCAGGGGACTATGGCTACACCTTC
TRBV30	TRBJ2-1	TRBD1	once	CAWSPRDRVSNEQFF	TGTGCCTGGAGTCCACGGGACAGGGTGTCGAATGAGCAGTTCTTC
TRBV29-1	TRBJ2-7	TRBD2	NA	CSVSLLAGAEQYF	TGCAGCGTTAGCTTGCTAGCGGGAGCCGAGCAGTACTTC
TRBV10-2	TRBJ1-2	TRBD1	NA	CASSDDQGATGYTF	TGCGCCAGCAGCGACGACCAGGGGGCCACTGGCTACACCTTC
TRBV7-3	TRBJ2-1	NA	NA	CASRHDGPRDEQFF	TGTGCCAGCAGACATGACGGACCCCGAGATGAGCAGTTCTTC
TRBV27	TRBJ2-1	TRBD1	NA	CASSLIARGLRTYNEQFF	TGTGCCAGCAGTTTAATTGCCAGGGGGCTACGTACCTACAATGAGCAGTTCTTC
TRBV4-2	TRBJ2-5	NA	NA	CASSQDLGGETQYF	TGTGCCAGCAGCCAAGATTTAGGGGGAGAGACCCAGTACTTC
TRBV6-5	TRBJ1-4	TRBD1	NA	CASSPGTAINEKLFF	TGTGCCAGCAGTCCCGGGACAGCGATTAATGAAAAACTGTTTTTT
TRBV7-6	TRBJ2-7	TRBD2	NA	CASSFGSGQAGGTYEQYF	TGTGCCAGCAGCTTTGGGTCGGGCCAGGCGGGAGGGACCTACGAGCAGTACTTC
TRBV5-5	TRBJ1-4	NA	NA	CASSSYGEKLFF	TGTGCCAGCAGCTCATACGGTGAAAAACTGTTTTTT
TRBV29-1	TRBJ2-1	TRBD2	NA	CSVEKASGLYNEQFF	TGCAGCGTTGAAAAGGCTAGCGGGCTCTACAATGAGCAGTTCTTC
TRBV5-1	TRBJ2-3	NA	NA	CASSLIGGSTDTQYF	TGCGCCAGCAGCTTGATTGGGGGTAGCACAGATACGCAGTATTTT
TRBV2	TRBJ1-3	TRBD1	NA	CASSGSDRVGNTIYF	TGTGCCAGCAGTGGTTCCGACAGGGTAGGAAACACCATATATTTT
TRBV18	TRBJ1-1	NA	NA	CASSRQDREAFF	TGTGCCAGCTCCCGACAGGATCGAGAAGCTTTCTTT